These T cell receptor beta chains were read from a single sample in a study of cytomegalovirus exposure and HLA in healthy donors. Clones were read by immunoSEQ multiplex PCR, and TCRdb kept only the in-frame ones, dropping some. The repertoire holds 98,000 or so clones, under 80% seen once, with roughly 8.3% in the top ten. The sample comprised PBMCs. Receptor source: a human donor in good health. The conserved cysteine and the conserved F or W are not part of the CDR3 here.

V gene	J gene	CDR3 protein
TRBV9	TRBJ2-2	ASSAQGAGRNTGELF
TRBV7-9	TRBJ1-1	ASSVSGRGTEAF
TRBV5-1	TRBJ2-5	ASSLAWQTPAGAKGTQY
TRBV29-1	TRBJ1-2	SVEDGQRRGYT
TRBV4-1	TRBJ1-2	ASSQEILEGNGYT
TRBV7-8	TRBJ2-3	ASSSWTSGGTDTQY
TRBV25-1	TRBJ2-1	ASSDDRFYNEQF
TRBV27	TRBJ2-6	ASSFLTGSNSGANVLT
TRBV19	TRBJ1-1	AIKDRLNTEAF
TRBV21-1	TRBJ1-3	ASSIGRGFSGNTIY
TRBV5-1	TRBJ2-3	ATGPDTQY
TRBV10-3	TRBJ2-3	AISEPGTSGGAPDTQY
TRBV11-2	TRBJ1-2	ASSLDRSSGGYT
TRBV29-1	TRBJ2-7	SVAGVYEQY
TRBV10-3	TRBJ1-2	AISESTGGDTYYGYT
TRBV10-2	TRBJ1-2	ASNRVGGRGYT
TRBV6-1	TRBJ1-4	ASRQQGTREKLF
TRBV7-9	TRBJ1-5	ASSLGTGLQPQH
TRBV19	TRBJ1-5	ASTSARGGQPQH
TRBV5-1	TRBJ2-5	ASSPGLLVGQETQY